Listed here are 3 T cell receptor beta chains from one sample, sequenced in a study of blood T cells in healthy people across ages. The use of a sample-barcoded 5' primer and a J-beta primer mix characterized a second PCR of roughly 6 to 11 cycles. TCRdb called the 5' RACE reads again in MiXCR, with one record for every CDR3 protein. The data show about 780,000 distinct CDR3 sequences, 35% to 50% seen once. Specimen: blood. All receptors derive from a man older than 75 in good health.

The table lists this clonotype with a few counts. The DNA of the CDR3 is TGTGCCACCAGTGATTTTGGGGGTAGAAAAGATACGCAGTATTTT. Its translation: CATSDFGGRKDTQYF. The chain employs TRBV24-1 and TRBJ2-3; D is possibly TRBD1 or TRBD2 (5 bases each). Germline loops: CDR1 KGHDR, CDR2 SFDVKD. V lost 1 base, J lost 5 bases, and 12 bases lay in between. The CDR3 has 15 residues.

The chain has TRBV27 and TRBJ2-7; a weak D match, TRBD2 (6 bases). Matching the DNA end better, TRBJ2-5 makes the J call doubtful. This CDR3 comprises 13 residues. Germline V gene data show CDR1 as MNHEY and CDR2 as SMNVEV (reference sequence). The CDR3 nucleotides read TGTGCCAGCAGGGAGGGGCTAAGGGAGACCCAGTACTTC. Translated: CASREGLRETQYF.

This clonotype was observed a handful of times. DNA of the CDR3: TGCAGCGTTGAATCCCGGGGCGAGCAGTACTTC. This gives the protein CSVESRGEQYF. This chain uses TRBV29-1 with TRBJ2-7; tentatively, D is TRBD2 (5 bases). This CDR3 has 11 residues. Germline V gene lookup returns CDR1 SQVTM and CDR2 ANQGSEA. Trimming shortened V by 2 bases and J by 6 bases, and 8 bases separated the two germline ends.